Sequencing of this T cell receptor beta chain was carried out in a study of control samples from healthy donors and cancer patients. TCRdb keeps only in-frame clones here, not all; method: immunoSEQ multiplex PCR. The top ten hold approximately 4% of the sample, which has 180,000 or so clones, 90% to 95% seen once. The length of the CDR3 is 15 residues. CDR1 is MNHEY, CDR2 SMNVEV, per germline (reference sequence). Trimming pared 6 bases from V and 1 base from J, leaving 13 bases between. V gene TRBV27 combines with J gene TRBJ1-3; D is perhaps TRBD1 (5 bases). The specimen was blood. The receptor's source is a woman aged 55 to 70 in good health. CDR3 region: CASRRGAESGNTIYF. CDR3 sequence (DNA): TGTGCCAGCAGAAGGGGCGCAGAGTCTGGAAACACCATATATTTT.